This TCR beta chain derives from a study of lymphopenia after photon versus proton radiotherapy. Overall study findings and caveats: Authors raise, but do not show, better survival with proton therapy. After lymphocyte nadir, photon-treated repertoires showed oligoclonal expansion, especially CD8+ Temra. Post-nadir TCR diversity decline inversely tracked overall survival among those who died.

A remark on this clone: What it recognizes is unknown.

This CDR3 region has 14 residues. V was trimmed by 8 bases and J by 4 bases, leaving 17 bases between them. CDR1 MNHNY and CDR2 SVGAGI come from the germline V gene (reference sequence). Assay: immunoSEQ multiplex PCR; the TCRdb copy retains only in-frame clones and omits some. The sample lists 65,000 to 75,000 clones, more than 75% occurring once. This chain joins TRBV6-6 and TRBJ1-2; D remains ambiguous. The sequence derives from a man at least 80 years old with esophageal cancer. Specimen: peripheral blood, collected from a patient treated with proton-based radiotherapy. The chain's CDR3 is CASGRAGRLYGYTF. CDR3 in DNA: TGTGCCAGCGGCCGCGCGGGGAGGCTCTATGGCTACACCTTC.